The present T cell receptor (beta chain) was sequenced within a study of cytomegalovirus exposure and HLA in healthy donors. PCR primers comprised 60 Vbeta and 13 Jbeta primers. TCRdb's table, derived via immunoSEQ multiplex PCR, lists solely in-frame clones and lacks some. The data show tens of thousands of clones, 60% to 80% seen once. This CDR3 has 16 amino acids. V lost 2 bases to trimming and J lost 5 bases; unmatched junction nucleotides: 5. The germline V gene has CDR1 SGDLS and CDR2 YYNGEE. Regarding the study as a whole: Most of the TCR beta V segments (in an earlier analysis) were productive either about 90% or about 30% of the time. V- and J-gene trimming of TCR beta was linked (in a later analysis) to a missense DCLRE1C variant.

As to this clone: What it binds is not known.

This chain links TRBV9 with TRBJ2-5; 14 bases are shared with TRBD2. The TCR originated in a woman aged 45-60 years in good health and CMV-seropositive. The sequencing sample was made of PBMCs. The CDR3 DNA is TGTGCCAGCAGCGTGACTAGCGGGAGGGCCGGGGAGACCCAGTACTTC. Residues: CASSVTSGRAGETQYF.